Listed here are 22 T cell receptor beta chains from one sample, sequenced in a study of blood T cells in healthy people across ages. Through a sample-barcoded 5' primer and a J-beta primer mix, a second PCR was run for about 6 to 12 cycles. TCRdb itself ran the 5' RACE reads through MiXCR, one entry per CDR3 protein. The sample yields 1,100,000 or so distinct CDR3 sequences, under 45% seen once. The material sequenced was blood. The receptors originated from a woman in her sixties or seventies in good health.

This clonotype is a singleton in its sample. V and J are TRBV6-1 and TRBJ2-4; 8 bases map to TRBD1. There are 16 residues in the CDR3. The ends lost 5 bases at V and 1 base at J; junction bases unmatched: 7. Germline CDR1 MNHNS, CDR2 SASEGT. The CDR3 here is CASSFRQGLAKNIQYF. The DNA of the CDR3 is TGTGCCAGCAGTTTCCGACAGGGGCTTGCCAAAAACATTCAGTACTTC.

This chain uses TRBV6-6 with TRBJ2-4; D ambiguous. This CDR3 is built from 16 residues. V lost 2 bases, J lost 0 bases, and 11 bases lay in between. Per germline, CDR1 MNHNY and CDR2 SVGAGI (reference sequence). The CDR3 DNA is TGTGCCAGCAGTTACGTTGGTAGCTTAGCCAAAAACATTCAGTACTTC. Amino acids: CASSYVGSLAKNIQYF.

This clonotype was observed a few times. The V gene is TRBV6-1, the J gene TRBJ1-6; 8 bases agree with TRBD1. Per germline, CDR1 MNHNS and CDR2 SASEGT. The ends lost 2 bases at V and 9 bases at J; junction bases unmatched: 3. The CDR3 spans 14 residues. The CDR3 sequence: CASSEQGARSPLHF. CDR3 DNA sequence: TGTGCCAGCAGTGAACAGGGGGCGCGTTCACCCCTCCACTTT.

V and J are TRBV27 and TRBJ1-5, with D hard to call. CDR1 MNHEY and CDR2 SMNVEV come from the germline V gene (reference sequence). Trimming pared 2 bases from V and 6 bases from J, leaving 8 bases between. CDR3 size: 13 residues. CDR3 in DNA: TGTGCCAGCAGTTTAGAAGTGGGTCAGCCCCAGCATTTT. Its protein is CASSLEVGQPQHF.

This clonotype was observed a single time. The V call is TRBV6-2 or TRBV6-3, the J call TRBJ2-1; TRBD2 agrees at 11 bases. Germline CDR1 and CDR2: MNHEY and SVGEGT. CDR3 size: 15 residues. J gave up 6 bases and V 5 bases, and 6 bases lay outside the gene matches. The CDR3: CASSKNSGRANEQFF. The CDR3 nucleotides are TGTGCCAGCAGTAAAAATAGCGGGAGGGCCAATGAGCAGTTCTTC.

The chain is built from TRBV27 and TRBJ2-3; 13 nucleotides align to TRBD2. Germline assignment: CDR1 MNHEY and CDR2 SMNVEV (reference sequence). The CDR3 has 15 residues. V gave up 4 bases and J gave up 8 bases; unmatched junction bases: 6. The chain's CDR3 is CASSSLLAGGGTQYF. Here the CDR3 DNA reads TGTGCCAGCAGTTCCCTACTAGCGGGAGGGGGTACGCAGTATTTT.

In this sample, this clonotype turned up a few times. The chain is built from TRBV5-1 and TRBJ2-5, with D perhaps TRBD1 (6 bases). Germline V CDR1 and CDR2: SGHRS, YFSETQ. The V end lost 4 bases, the J end lost 5 bases, and 24 bases lay between the germline ends. The CDR3 length is 17 residues. This CDR3 reads CASSTGQISLRGETQYF. The DNA of the CDR3 is TGCGCCAGCAGCACCGGACAGATTTCTTTACGTGGCGAGACCCAGTACTTC.

The table lists this clonotype with a count of one. J is TRBJ2-7 and V is TRBV5-5; a weak D match, TRBD2 (5 bases). V was cut by 4 bases and J by 0 bases, with 17 bases left in between. This CDR3 is 16 amino acids long. Per germline, CDR1 SGHKS and CDR2 YYEKEE (reference sequence). The DNA for the CDR3 is TGTGCCAGCAGCCCCACGGCTAGCTCAGACTCCTACGAGCAGTACTTC. This encodes CASSPTASSDSYEQYF.

Notes on this clonotype: One junction end disagrees with the germline gene, perhaps due to a read error. The rearrangement joins TRBV20-1 to TRBJ1-4; the D is unclear. Looked up from germline, CDR1 is DFQATT and CDR2 is SNEGSKA (reference sequence). The CDR3 sequence is 12 residues long. CDR3 sequence reads: CSAVQSNEKLFF. Written as DNA, the CDR3 is TGCAGTGCTGTGCAGTCTAATGAAAAACTGTTTTTC.

The chain recombines TRBV24-1 with TRBJ2-1, with D perhaps TRBD1 (5 bases). The CDR3 sequence is 20 residues long. V lost 5 bases and J lost 1, with 26 bases in between. Germline V gene lookup returns CDR1 KGHDR and CDR2 SFDVKD. The CDR3 loop is CATSVSPGRPGRKSYNEQFF. CDR3 DNA sequence: TGTGCCACCAGTGTAAGTCCGGGCCGTCCAGGGCGAAAATCCTACAATGAGCAGTTCTTC.

The chain is built from TRBV20-1 and TRBJ2-3, with TRBD1 matching 10 bases. Germline V gene sequence: CDR1 DFQATT, CDR2 SNEGSKA (reference sequence). The CDR3 has 15 residues. Trimming cost V 7 bases and J 2 bases; bases outside gene matches: 9. CDR3 sequence reads: CSGDRGLHPTDTQYF. DNA for the CDR3: TGCAGTGGTGACAGGGGGCTCCATCCCACAGATACGCAGTATTTT.

This clonotype was seen only a few times. The chain is built from TRBV20-1 and TRBJ2-1, with 7 bases lining up with TRBD2. V trimming: 5 bases; J trimming: 4 bases; junction bases outside the gene matches: 8. CDR1 is DFQATT and CDR2 is SNEGSKA in the germline V gene (reference sequence). The CDR3 contains 14 residues. The CDR3 reads CSAPKRGWYNEQFF. CDR3 DNA sequence: TGCAGTGCTCCAAAGCGGGGTTGGTACAATGAGCAGTTCTTC.

The V gene is TRBV6-5, the J gene TRBJ2-7, with D perhaps TRBD2 (5 bases). Germline CDR1 reads MNHEY; CDR2 reads SVGAGI. The ends were cut back, 0 bases at V and 2 bases at J, with 8 bases in the middle. The CDR3 covers 14 residues. The chain's CDR3 is CASSYSERAYEQYF. Written as DNA, the CDR3 is TGTGCCAGCAGTTACTCCGAGAGGGCCTACGAGCAGTACTTC.

Worth noting for this clonotype: This sequence may be a read error, since a much larger clone differs from it by one base. The rearrangement links TRBV4-1 to TRBJ2-5, with a possible D match to TRBD1 (6 bases). The DNA end is more similar to TRBJ2-7, so the J call may be wrong. Germline V gene sequence: CDR1 MGHRA, CDR2 YSYEKL. The CDR3 totals 16 residues. This CDR3 is CASSREKVRGFYEQYF. CDR3 sequence (DNA): TGCGCCAGCAGCCGAGAGAAAGTGAGGGGGTTCTACGAGCAGTACTTC.

This clonotype was picked up a small number of times. The chain joins TRBV20-1 to TRBJ1-5; 8 nucleotides agree with TRBD1. V shed 6 bases and J 6 bases; nucleotides not matched to a gene: 10. The CDR3 runs to 14 residues. Germline CDR1 DFQATT, CDR2 SNEGSKA (reference sequence). The CDR3 region has the DNA TGCAGTGCCCTCCAGGGGGCGTTGGGTCAGCCCCAGCATTTT. Encoded protein: CSALQGALGQPQHF.

This sequence joins TRBV20-1 and TRBJ2-5; 7 positions match TRBD2. Germline CDR1 reads DFQATT; CDR2 reads SNEGSKA (reference sequence). Germline trimming cut 6 bases from V and 7 bases from J; bases unmatched to any gene: 14. The CDR3 covers 14 residues. CDR3 loop: CSAVRAGIVVTQYF. In DNA form, the CDR3 reads TGCAGTGCCGTTCGAGCGGGAATCGTCGTGACCCAGTACTTC.

The chain employs TRBV5-1 and TRBJ2-7; 8 bases match TRBD2. The V gene end was trimmed by 0 bases and the J gene end by 1 base; junction bases not matched to a gene: 9. CDR3 length: 17 amino acids. Germline assignment: CDR1 SGHRS and CDR2 YFSETQ. Here the CDR3 DNA reads TGCGCCAGCAGCTTGGAACCGGGAGGGCCCTCGTCCTACGAGCAGTACTTC. It translates to CASSLEPGGPSSYEQYF.

As regards this clonotype: Being one base from a much bigger clone, this may be a read error. The rearrangement links TRBV28 to TRBJ2-7; D is possibly TRBD2 (6 bases). The CDR3 totals 15 residues. Germline-derived CDR1 and CDR2 are MDHEN and SYDVKM. The V end was cut by 5 bases, the J end by 7 bases, with 21 bases between. In DNA form, the CDR3 reads TGTGCCAGCAGTACAGCGGGCGTCCCCTACAATGAGCAGTACTTC. Translation gives CASSTAGVPYNEQYF.

This clonotype was found a few times. The chain links TRBV7-3 to TRBJ2-3; a weak D match, TRBD2 (6 bases). CDR3 length equals 15 residues. With 2 bases removed from V and 2 bases from J, the gap between germline ends came to 11 bases. Germline V gene sequence: CDR1 SGHTA, CDR2 FQGTGA. The CDR3 sequence is CASSLRGSPTDTQYF. The CDR3 bases are TGTGCCAGCAGCTTACGGGGGTCCCCCACAGATACGCAGTATTTT.

The chain combines TRBV6-6 with TRBJ2-1; 8 positions match TRBD2. The junction had 7 bases not matched to a gene; V was cut back by 0 bases and J by 3 bases. The CDR3 runs 17 residues. CDR1 is MNHNY and CDR2 is SVGAGI in the germline V gene (reference sequence). CDR3 coding DNA: TGTGCCAGCAGTTACTCGGGGGCGCGGGGGGTCTACAATGAGCAGTTCTTC. This codes for CASSYSGARGVYNEQFF.

The V call is TRBV7-2, the J call TRBJ1-2; weak D call: TRBD1 (5 bases). Deletions cut 4 bases from V and 4 bases from J, with 19 bases between. The CDR3 loop spans 16 amino acids. Germline V gives CDR1 SGHTA, CDR2 FQGNSA. DNA of the CDR3: TGTGCCAGCAGCTCTAGGGGTACAGAGAGATTCTATGGCTACACCTTC. It codes for CASSSRGTERFYGYTF. Full variable domain (outside the CDR3, taken from reference TRBV7-2 and TRBJ1-2): GAGVSQSPSNKVTEKGKDVELRCDPISGHTALYWYRQSLGQGLEFLIYFQGNSAPDKSGLPSDRFSAERTGGSVSTLTIQRTQQEDSAVYLCASSSRGTERFYGYTFGSGTRLTVV.

Here the CDR3 DNA reads TGTGCCAGCAGTGAAGCCCGGGGGCAGGGGTCCGACGAGCAGTACTTC. This gives the protein CASSEARGQGSDEQYF. This chain links TRBV6-1 with TRBJ2-7; D could derive from TRBD1 or TRBD2 (6 bases each). This CDR3 contains 16 residues. V was cut by 0 bases and J by 5 bases, with 17 bases left in between. Per germline, CDR1 MNHNS and CDR2 SASEGT.